Presented here are 2 T cell receptor beta chains from one specimen sequenced in a study of Ad26.COV2.S vaccination and SARS-CoV-2 variants. Clones were read by immunoSEQ multiplex PCR, and TCRdb kept only the in-frame ones, dropping some. The sample yields roughly 380,000 clones, roughly 85% seen once. As to treatment: around 19 received Ad26.COV2.S at low or high dose, single or two shots; five or six received placebo; per-sample allocation not given. The samples were gathered on day 63 after the first injection of vaccine or placebo. Sequenced material: peripheral blood, taken in a trial of Ad26.COV2.S vaccine versus placebo. The origin of the receptors is a person aged 18-65 years who received the Ad26.COV2.S COVID-19 vaccine or a placebo.

The V gene is TRBV27, the J gene TRBJ1-1; the D gene is possibly TRBD1 (5 bases). CDR1 and CDR2 from the germline V gene are MNHEY and SMNVEV (reference sequence). Trimming cost V 6 bases and J 4 bases, with 9 bases left between them. This CDR3 has 12 residues. The CDR3 loop is CASSRDGTEAFF. For the CDR3, the DNA is TGTGCCAGCAGCAGGGATGGCACTGAAGCTTTCTTT.

This clone was detected only a few times. The chain couples TRBV30 to TRBJ2-7; 9 nucleotides agree with TRBD2. CDR3 size: 14 residues. The V segment lost 3 bases and the J segment 7 bases; nucleotides outside the gene matches: 10. The V gene's germline CDR1 is GTSNPN and CDR2 SVGIG (reference sequence). The CDR3 spells CAWSGLAGAREQYF. The CDR3 DNA reads TGTGCCTGGAGCGGATTAGCGGGAGCACGTGAGCAGTACTTC.